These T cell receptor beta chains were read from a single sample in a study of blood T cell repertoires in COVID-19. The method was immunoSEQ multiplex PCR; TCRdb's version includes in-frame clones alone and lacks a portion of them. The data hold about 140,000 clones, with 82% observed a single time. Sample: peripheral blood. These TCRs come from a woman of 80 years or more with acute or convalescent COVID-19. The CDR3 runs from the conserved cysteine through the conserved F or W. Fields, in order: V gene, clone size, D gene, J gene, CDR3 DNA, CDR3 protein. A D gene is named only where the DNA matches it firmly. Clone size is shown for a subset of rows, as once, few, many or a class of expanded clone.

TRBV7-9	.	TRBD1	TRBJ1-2	TGTGCCAGCAGCCCCTACCCCGACGGACAGGGAAACACCTTC	CASSPYPDGQGNTF
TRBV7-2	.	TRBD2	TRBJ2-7	TGTGCCAGCAGTTCAGGCAAGGGCGGGAGGGCCTTGGGTGAGCAGTACTTC	CASSSGKGGRALGEQYF
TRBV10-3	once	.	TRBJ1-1	TGTGCCATCAGACCACCGGGGGGGACTGAAGCTTTCTTT	CAIRPPGGTEAFF
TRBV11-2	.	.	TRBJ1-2	TGTGCCAGCAGCTTGTCCGGCAGCGGCTCCTATGGCTACACCTTC	CASSLSGSGSYGYTF
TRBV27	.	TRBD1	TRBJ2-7	TGTGCCAGCAGTTTATCAAAGCGCCGACAGGGGGCTTTGTACGAGCAGTACTTC	CASSLSKRRQGALYEQYF
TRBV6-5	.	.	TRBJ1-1	TGTGCCAGCAGTTACGTGGGGGGGAACACTGAAGCTTTCTTT	CASSYVGGNTEAFF
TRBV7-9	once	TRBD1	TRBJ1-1	TGTGCCAGCAGCCCTCAAAGGGACAGAGCTGAAGCTTTCTTT	CASSPQRDRAEAFF
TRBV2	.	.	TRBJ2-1	TGTGCCAGCAGTGGGGGCAGCGGGCGACCCAATGAGCAGTTCTTC	CASSGGSGRPNEQFF
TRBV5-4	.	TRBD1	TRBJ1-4	TGTGCCAGCAGCCGAGGACAGGGTCTCGAAAAACTGTTTTTT	CASSRGQGLEKLFF
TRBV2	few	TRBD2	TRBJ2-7	TGTGCCAGCAGTGTCGCTAGCGGGAGCAGCTCCTACGAGCAGTACTTC	CASSVASGSSSYEQYF
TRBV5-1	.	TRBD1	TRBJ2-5	TGCGCCAGCAGCTCCGGGACAGATATCAAGAGGGCCCAGTACTTC	CASSSGTDIKRAQYF
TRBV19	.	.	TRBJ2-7	TGTGCCAGTAGTCCACTCTCAGGACAGAAGAGCTACGAGCAGTACTTC	CASSPLSGQKSYEQYF
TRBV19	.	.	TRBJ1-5	TGTGCCAGTAGCATCAGGGTGGGGAATCAGCCCCAGCATTTT	CASSIRVGNQPQHF
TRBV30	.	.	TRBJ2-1	TGTGCCTGGAGTGTCAGCGAGGAGCAGTTCTTC	CAWSVSEEQFF
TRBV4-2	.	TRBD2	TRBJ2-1	TGTGCCAGCAGCCAACTAAGCGGGAGAACCTACAATGAGCAGTTCTTC	CASSQLSGRTYNEQFF
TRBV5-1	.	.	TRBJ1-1	TGCGCCAGCAGCTTGGTCGGAGGGGTTGGGAACACTGAAGCTTTCTTT	CASSLVGGVGNTEAFF
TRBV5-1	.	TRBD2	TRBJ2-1	TGCGCCAGCAGCCCCTTGGGGCTAGCGGGTGATTACAATGAGCAGTTCTTC	CASSPLGLAGDYNEQFF
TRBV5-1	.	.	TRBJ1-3	TGCGCCAGCAGCCCGCAGGGCTCTGGAAACACCATATATTTT	CASSPQGSGNTIYF
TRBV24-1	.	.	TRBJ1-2	TGTGCCACCAGTGATTATGCAGGGTTGGACTATGGCTACACCTTC	CATSDYAGLDYGYTF
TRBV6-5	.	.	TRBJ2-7	TGTGCCAGCAGGAGGGGACACTCCGGCGAGCAGTACTTC	CASRRGHSGEQYF
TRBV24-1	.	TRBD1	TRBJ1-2	TGTGCCACCAGTGATCACTCCGGGACAGGGGTTAACTATGGCTACACCTTC	CATSDHSGTGVNYGYTF
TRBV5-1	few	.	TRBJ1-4	TGCGCCAGCAGCGCCACGGGGGGAAGTGGAGAAAAACTGTTTTTT	CASSATGGSGEKLFF
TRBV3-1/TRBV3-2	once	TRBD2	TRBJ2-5	TGTGCCAGCAGCCCGACTAGCGGGATCCAAGAGACCCAGTACTTC	CASSPTSGIQETQYF
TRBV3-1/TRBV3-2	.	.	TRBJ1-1	TGTGCCAGCAGCCAAGCCCAGGGCTCCGAAGCTTTCTTT	CASSQAQGSEAFF
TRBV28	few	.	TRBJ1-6	TGTGCCAGCAGAACAGGTTTTAATGACTCACCCCTCCACTTT	CASRTGFNDSPLHF
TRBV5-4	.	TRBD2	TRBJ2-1	TGTGCCAGCAGCTTGTTGTCCGTCCGGACTAGCGGGATGCGGCAGTTCTTC	CASSLLSVRTSGMRQFF
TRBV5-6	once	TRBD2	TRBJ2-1	TGTGCCAGCAGCTTTCCGGGAGGCTCCTACAATGAGCAGTTCTTC	CASSFPGGSYNEQFF
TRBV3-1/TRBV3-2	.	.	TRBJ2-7	TGTGCCAGCAGCCAGGTGGACAGTACCCTCCGGCACGAGCAGTACTTC	CASSQVDSTLRHEQYF
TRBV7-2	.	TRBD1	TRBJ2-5	TGTGCCAGCAGCCCGACAGGGTGGGTGACCCAGTACTTC	CASSPTGWVTQYF
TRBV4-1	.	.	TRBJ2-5	TGCGCCAGTTCCTTCCTTGGCACAGTTCAAGAGACCCAGTACTTC	CASSFLGTVQETQYF
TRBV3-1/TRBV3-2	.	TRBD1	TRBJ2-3	TGTGCCAGCCTACAGGGGGAAACAGATACGCAGTATTTT	CASLQGETDTQYF
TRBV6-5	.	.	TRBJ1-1	TGTGCCAGCAGTTCCTGGGGGAGGGGCCTGAACACTGAAGCTTTCTTT	CASSSWGRGLNTEAFF
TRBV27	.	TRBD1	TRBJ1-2	TGTGCCAGCAGTAAGGACAGGGTTGCTGGCTATGGCTACACCTTC	CASSKDRVAGYGYTF
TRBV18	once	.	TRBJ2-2	TGTGCCAGCTCACCACTGGACATCGCGAACACCGGGGAGCTGTTTTTT	CASSPLDIANTGELFF
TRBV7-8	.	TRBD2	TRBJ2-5	TGTGCCAGCAGCTATAGCGGGAGGGAGACCCAGTACTTC	CASSYSGRETQYF
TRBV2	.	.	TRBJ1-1	TGTGCCAGCAGGGGGAGGGTTTTGGACACTGAAGCTTTCTTT	CASRGRVLDTEAFF
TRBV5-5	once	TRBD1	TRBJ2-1	TGTGCCAGCAGCTTCCGGACAGGTTCCTACAATGAGCAGTTCTTC	CASSFRTGSYNEQFF
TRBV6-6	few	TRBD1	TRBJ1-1	TGTGCCAGCATTAGGGACAGGTCTATGAACACTGAAGCTTTCTTT	CASIRDRSMNTEAFF
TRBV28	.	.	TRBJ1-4	TGTGCCAGTCTGGGGGCGCTTAACGAAAAACTGTTTTTT	CASLGALNEKLFF
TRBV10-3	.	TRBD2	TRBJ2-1	TGTGCCATCAGTGAGTCAGGGCGGGAGGGTTGGAATGAGCAGTTCTTC	CAISESGREGWNEQFF
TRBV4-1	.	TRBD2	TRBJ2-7	TGCGCCAGCAGCAACCCGACCAGCGGGGGCGACGAGCAGTACTTC	CASSNPTSGGDEQYF
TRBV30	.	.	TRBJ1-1	TGTGCCTGGAGTAGCGGGTTGAACACTGAAGCTTTCTTT	CAWSSGLNTEAFF
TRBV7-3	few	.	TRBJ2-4	TGTGCCAGCAGCCTCAACCCGACAGCAAACATTCAGTACTTC	CASSLNPTANIQYF
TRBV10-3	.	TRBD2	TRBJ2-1	TGTGCCATCAGGGCTCTAGCGGGAAGGAACGATGAGCAGTTCTTC	CAIRALAGRNDEQFF
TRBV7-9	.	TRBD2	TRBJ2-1	TGTGCCAGCAGCCCCGGGAGGTACAATGAGCAGTTCTTC	CASSPGRYNEQFF
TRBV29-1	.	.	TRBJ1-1	TGCAGCGTTGAAGGCCAAAGTACAGGTAGGGCTTTCTTT	CSVEGQSTGRAFF
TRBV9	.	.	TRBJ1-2	TGTGCCAGCAGCCCTTCGGGCAGGAGAGGGAACTATGGCTACACCTTC	CASSPSGRRGNYGYTF
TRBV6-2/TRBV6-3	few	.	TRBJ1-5	TGTGCCAGCAGTTGGGGTTCGCACAGGATGGGTAATCAGCCCCAGCATTTT	CASSWGSHRMGNQPQHF
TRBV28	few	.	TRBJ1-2	TGTGCCAGCAGTTATGGCAGGGGTAACTATGGCTACACCTTC	CASSYGRGNYGYTF
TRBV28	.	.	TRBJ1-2	TGTGCCAGCCAGGGAGGCCCCTATGGCTACACCTTC	CASQGGPYGYTF
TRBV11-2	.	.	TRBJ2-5	TGTGCCAGCAGCCCCCAGACGCGGTCCGTGACCCAGTACTTC	CASSPQTRSVTQYF
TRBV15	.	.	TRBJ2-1	TGTGCCACCAGGTCTAGCGTTTCCTACAATGAGCAGTTCTTC	CATRSSVSYNEQFF
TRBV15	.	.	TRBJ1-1	TGTGCCACCAGCAGAGATCTCCGGTCGAACACTGAAGCTTTCTTT	CATSRDLRSNTEAFF
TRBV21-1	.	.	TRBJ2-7	TGTGCCAGCAGCCCTTGCCAAGCGGGAGGAGCAAACGAGCAGTACTTC	CASSPCQAGGANEQYF
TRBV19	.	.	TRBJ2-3	TGTGCCAGTAGCGGCGGGGGCCATCCTAGCACAGATACGCAGTATTTT	CASSGGGHPSTDTQYF
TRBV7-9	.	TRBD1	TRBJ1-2	TGTGCCAGCAGCTTACACCGGGACAGGGGGCTCGATGGCTACACCTTC	CASSLHRDRGLDGYTF
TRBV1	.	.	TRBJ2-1	TGCACCAGCAGCCAGCGTACCCAGGGTCTGGCGGGGAGGCCTGAGCATGAGCAGTTCTTC	CTSSQRTQGLAGRPEHEQFF
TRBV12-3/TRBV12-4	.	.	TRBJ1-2	TGTGCCAGCAGGCGGACTGGAGGCTATGGCTACACCTTC	CASRRTGGYGYTF
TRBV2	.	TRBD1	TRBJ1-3	TGTGCCAGCAGCACTGACAGGGTTATGGACACCATATATTTT	CASSTDRVMDTIYF
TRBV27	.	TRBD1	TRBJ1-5	TGTGCCAGCAGGCCAGGGACAGGGGGGTTAGATAGCAATCAGCCCCAGCATTTT	CASRPGTGGLDSNQPQHF